This TCR beta chain was retrieved from a study of Tregs in tolerant kidney transplant recipients. Unstimulated regulatory T cells (CD4+CD25+CD127-), CD4+CD25- non-regulatory cells, CD4 and CD8 cells were FACS-sorted from thawed PBMCs. Profiling relied on immunoSEQ multiplex PCR, and the TCRdb table lists in-frame clones only, not all of them. The sample holds roughly 250,000 clones, about 80% seen once. Study observations and caveats: Findings come from small patient numbers and require larger validation. No direct test of biological reproducibility was done here.

Comments on this clone: Its antigen is not identified.

This CDR3 spans 14 amino acids. From germline, CDR1 is SGHNT and CDR2 YYREEE (reference sequence). J gave up 2 bases and V 0 bases, and 1 base lay outside the gene matches. The sequence derives from a human donor in good health. This rearrangement joins TRBV5-4 to TRBJ1-2; 7 bases are a match to TRBD1. The sequenced material came from CD4+ T cells from blood. The chain's CDR3 is CASSLGGGNYGYTF. CDR3 bases: TGTGCCAGCAGCTTGGGAGGGGGCAACTATGGCTACACCTTC. Filled out from reference TRBV5-4 and TRBJ1-2, the complete variable domain reads ETGVTQSPTHLIKTRGQQVTLRCSSQSGHNTVSWYQQALGQGPQFIFQYYREEENGRGNFPPRFSGLQFPNYSSELNVNALELDDSALYLCASSLGGGNYGYTFGSGTRLTVV.